The subject of this entry is one T cell receptor (beta chain). What it binds is unknown. The data derive from a study of shared clonotypes between healthy human individuals. The protocol was immunoSEQ multiplex PCR, while the TCRdb copy is restricted to in-frame clones and leaves out a portion. The repertoire holds a few million clones, with 85% to 95% as singletons. Findings and limits, study-wide: Clonotype sharing across a few donors was observed for around 5% of naive CD4 clonotypes. Having only a few donors restricted how much genetic and exposure-history diversity was captured. Blood alone was sampled, and tissue repertoires likely differ.

Germline V lookup: CDR1 ENHRY, CDR2 SYGVKD. The V gene lost 0 bases and the J gene lost 5 bases, with 7 bases spanning the gap. This CDR3 contains 14 residues. The source material was naive CD4+ T cells from PBMCs. Subset specified: CD45RA+ positively selected. The chain links TRBV10-3 to TRBJ2-2; D gene ambiguous. The sequence came from a man between 18 and 35 years old in good health. Some clones in this sample may be carry-over from other donors' samples. The CDR3 is CAISESRKTGELFF. The CDR3 coding sequence is TGTGCCATCAGTGAGTCTAGGAAGACCGGGGAGCTGTTTTTT.